This T cell receptor (beta chain) came from a study of CD8+ T cells in alopecia areata (dated by TCRdb to 2017 to 2018). As for the study more broadly: The treated patients took part in an open-label pilot trial in which moderate-to-severe alopecia areata was treated with oral tofacitinib at 5 to 10 mg twice daily. Patients stayed on tofacitinib for 6 to 18 months and then had 6 months of follow-up off drug so that delayed response and recurrence could be assessed. For the treated patients, the SALT score, which quantifies what percentage of scalp surface area is affected, served as the measure of disease severity. To study T cell clonal expansion in alopecia areata, the researchers applied high-throughput TCRbeta sequencing to both the C3H/HeJ mouse model and human patients. Human TCRbeta sequencing covered scalp tissue and sorted CD4+ and CD8+ peripheral blood T cells from patchy and totalis/universalis alopecia areata patients and healthy controls. Biopsies were taken from tofacitinib-treated patients at baseline and again at 4 and 24 weeks into treatment, and several of those patients also had a later scalp biopsy. Scalp clonality was compared among normal scalp (n=4), patchy alopecia areata scalp (n=8), and alopecia totalis/universalis scalp (n=8). RNA was obtained with the PAXgene miRNA kit for fixed scalp, the miRNeasy kit for PBMCs, and the RNeasy kit for mouse skin. Amplification of TCRbeta CDR3 regions was done by immunoSEQ multiplex PCR using 35 Vbeta forward primers and 13 Jbeta reverse primers. Points the paper makes about the study in general: Compared with mice, TCR sequences shared between patients were less clear, possibly partly because of HLA diversity across the patient population. Higher clonality and more expanded CD8+ clones were observed in lesional scalp than in normal scalp, particularly in alopecia totalis/universalis, a finding suggestive of antigenic drive. Scalp TCR repertoire analysis is complicated because resident alphabeta T cells in normal human skin are also sequenced, whereas mouse skin is dominated by gammadelta T cells. Because the treated cohort was small and included a single nonresponder, larger studies are needed to assess links between baseline CD8+ expansion and response. Many expanded lesional clones persisted in scalp and blood during tofacitinib treatment, which may partly explain relapse after stopping treatment. Tofacitinib significantly decreased scalp clonality and the number of expanded CD8+ clones among the top 100 scalp clones.

As for this clone: The antigen this receptor binds is unknown. Per-nucleotide qualities are absent, and no much larger clonotype sits a single base away.

The library was built by means of the immunoSEQ multiplex PCR assay. RNA was extracted from all samples and reverse transcribed into cDNA, which served as template for TCR sequencing. First-strand cDNA was synthesized using SuperScript III with a 2:1 mix of oligo-dT and random hexamers. A synthetic immune receptor repertoire was used to measure amplification bias, and any remaining bias was corrected computationally. The published analysis was carried out like this. Raw reads were preprocessed to remove errors, and CDR3 was defined by IMGT conventions from the conserved cysteine to phenylalanine. Clonality was computed by normalizing Shannon entropy by log2 of the number of productive unique TCRs and subtracting the result from 1. Scalp TCRbeta sequences were cross-referenced with sorted blood CD4 and CD8 repertoires so that the CD4 or CD8 identity of scalp clones could be inferred. The table comes from immuneACCESS by way of TCRdb, which keeps in-frame sequences with V and J called. Part of the clones is missing from these tables; in studies checked, under half for an unresolved V gene and the rest for unknown reasons. V and J calls and clone size come straight from that table; D and trimming were deduced from the DNA. This sample comprises 200,000 or so clones, roughly 60% of them detected only once. The ten most abundant clones make up under 7% of the sample.

Sample time point, as interpreted from the label and publication: 24 weeks on oral tofacitinib. The treatment or condition label here, explained by the study, means: oral pan-JAK inhibitor, 5-10 mg twice daily. From alopecia areata patients, peripheral blood was collected along with lesional scalp punch biopsies. PBMCs were isolated by density centrifugation and stained for CD3, CD4 and CD8, after which CD4+ and CD8+ T cells were sorted on a FACSAria. The clonotype was recovered from a human donor with alopecia areata. The source was CD4+ T cells sorted from blood, collected at week 24, from a patient treated with tofacitinib.

The nucleotides are TGCAGCGTTGAGGTGGGGTCACCACCGTATGGCTACACCTTC. Its translation is CSVEVGSPPYGYTF. The receptor chain draws on TRBV29-1 and TRBJ1-2; no D gene can be assigned with confidence. Trimming at the junction amounts to 3 bases on V and 5 bases on J, and the germline ends lie 16 bases apart. CDR1 SQVTM and CDR2 ANQGSEA are derived from the germline V gene. The cysteine opens and the phenylalanine closes a CDR3 of 14 amino acids. Solely the CDR3 DNA is kept, with 42 bases framed from the first base. With the rest looked up from the reference TRBV29-1 and TRBJ1-2 genes rather than sequenced, the full variable domain is SAVISQKPSRDICQRGTSLTIQCQVDSQVTMMFWYRQQPGQSLTLIATANQGSEATYESGFVIDKFPISRPNLTFSTLTVSNMSPEDSSIYLCSVEVGSPPYGYTFGSGTRLTVV.